The source of this TCR beta chain is a study of blood T cell repertoires in COVID-19 (dated by TCRdb to about 2020). Study-level background: Samples covering the acute and convalescent phases of COVID-19 were provided by collaborators in the United States, Italy and Spain. The material from the prospective study consisted of cDNA or gDNA derived from T cells, B-cell-depleted T cells, or PBMCs. Subjects who had been exposed to COVID-19, were actively infected with it, or had recovered from it provided the deeply sampled blood TCRbeta repertoires that made up the dataset. The repertoires were released in a freely available public database meant as a resource for research on the immune response to SARS-CoV-2. The samples were drawn from the first 160 participants of the ongoing ImmuneRACE study and from over a thousand subjects provided by 6 global collaborators. Nearly every sample came with metadata listing a de-identified subject ID, COVID-19 status, age in years and sex. Where HLA class I and class II types were available, the types were taken from metadata supplied by the sample provider, not from assay-based typing.

Study-level results and caveats: Clinical and demographic metadata were provided uncurated, with the amount varying by source and participant.

Whole blood was collected in K2EDTA tubes by collaborating institutions according to the institutions' own protocols. Collaborator samples were shipped for TCRbeta analysis as frozen whole blood, isolated PBMCs, or DNA extracted from either sample type. The trim is 3 bases for V and 4 bases for J, with a gap of 6 bases between the germline ends. Inclusive of the bounding cysteine and phenylalanine, the CDR3 is 12 residues long. The only DNA kept is the CDR3, 36 bases in frame from the first base. TCRbeta CDR3 regions were amplified from genomic DNA using the immunoSEQ Assay, a bias-controlled multiplex PCR. As for the authors' bioinformatics: Nucleated cell counts per sample were estimated from amplification of reference gene primers within the assay. Sequence reads were collapsed and filtered to measure the absolute abundance of every unique TCRbeta CDR3 rearrangement. For each sample, productive Simpson clonality was calculated as the square root of Simpson's diversity index over productive rearrangements. What TCRdb holds here is the immuneACCESS table cut down to in-frame rearrangements. Part of the clones is not present; checked against another copy, under half of the missing clones reflect an unresolved V gene, and the others are unexplained. V and J calls and clone size are those listed in that table; D and trimming were worked out from the DNA. For this sample the table gives about 120,000 clones, of which roughly 80% were detected only once. The ten largest clones represent 7.9% of the sample.

About this clone: Its cognate antigen has yet to be identified. The input lacks base qualities; no much larger clone sits a single base away.

This receptor was taken from a human donor in a cohort sampled during active COVID-19. The chain is made from TRBV12-3 or TRBV12-4 and TRBJ1-2; there is no confident call for the D gene. Sequenced material: peripheral blood. The CDR3 amino acid sequence is: CASSFGVYGYTF. The nucleotide sequence is given as TGTGCCAGCAGTTTCGGGGTCTATGGCTACACCTTC.